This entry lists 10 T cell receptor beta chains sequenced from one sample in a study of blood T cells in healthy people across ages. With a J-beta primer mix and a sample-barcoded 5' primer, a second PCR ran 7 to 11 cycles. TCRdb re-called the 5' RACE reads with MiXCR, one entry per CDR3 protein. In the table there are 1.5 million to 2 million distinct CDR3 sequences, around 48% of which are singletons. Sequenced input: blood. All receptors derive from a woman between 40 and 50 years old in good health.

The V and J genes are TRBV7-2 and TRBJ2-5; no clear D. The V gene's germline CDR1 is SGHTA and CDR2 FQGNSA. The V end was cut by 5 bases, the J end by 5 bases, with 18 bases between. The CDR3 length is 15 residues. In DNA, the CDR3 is TGTGCCAGCAGCCGTAGGGAACGCCTGGGGGAGACCCAGTACTTC. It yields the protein CASSRRERLGETQYF.

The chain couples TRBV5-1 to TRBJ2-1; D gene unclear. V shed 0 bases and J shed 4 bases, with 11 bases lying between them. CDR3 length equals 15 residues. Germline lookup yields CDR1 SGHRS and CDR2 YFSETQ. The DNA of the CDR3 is TGCGCCAGCAGCTTGGCAGGACGGACGTACAATGAGCAGTTCTTC. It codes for CASSLAGRTYNEQFF. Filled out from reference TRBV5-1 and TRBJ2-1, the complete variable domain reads KAGVTQTPRYLIKTRGQQVTLSCSPISGHRSVSWYQQTPGQGLQFLFEYFSETQRNKGNFPGRFSGRQFSNSRSEMNVSTLELGDSALYLCASSLAGRTYNEQFFGPGTRLTVL.

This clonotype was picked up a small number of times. In DNA, the CDR3 is TGTGCCAGCAGCCAAAGGACAGGAGAGACCCAGTACTTC. Its translation is CASSQRTGETQYF. The rearrangement joins TRBV4-2 to TRBJ2-5; 7 bases agree with TRBD1. The CDR3 is 13 amino acids. CDR1 is LGHNA, CDR2 YNFKEQ, per germline. The V and J ends lost 2 bases and 4 bases, in that order; junction bases with no gene match: 1.

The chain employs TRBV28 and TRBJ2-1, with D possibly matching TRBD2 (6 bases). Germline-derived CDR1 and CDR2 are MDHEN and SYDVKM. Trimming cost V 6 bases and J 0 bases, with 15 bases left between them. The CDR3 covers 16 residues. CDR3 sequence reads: CASSRPGLSSYNEQFF. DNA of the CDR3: TGTGCCAGCAGCCGCCCGGGACTTAGCTCCTACAATGAGCAGTTCTTC.

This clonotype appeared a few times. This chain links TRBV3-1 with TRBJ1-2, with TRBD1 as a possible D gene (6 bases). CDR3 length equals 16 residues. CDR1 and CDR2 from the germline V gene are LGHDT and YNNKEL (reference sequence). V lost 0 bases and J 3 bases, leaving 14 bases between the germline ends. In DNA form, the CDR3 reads TGTGCCAGCAGCCAAGATGAGTCGGGGGGCTACTATGGCTACACCTTC. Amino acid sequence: CASSQDESGGYYGYTF.

The CDR3 nucleotides read TGTGCCAGCAGGAAGGCGGGGTTTTCACAAGAGACCCAGTACTTC. Protein: CASRKAGFSQETQYF. This sequence joins TRBV7-8 and TRBJ2-5; maybe TRBD2 (6 bases). Trimming removed 6 bases at V and 2 bases at J, with 16 bases between. The CDR3 runs 15 residues. Germline CDR1 SGHVS, CDR2 FQNEAQ.

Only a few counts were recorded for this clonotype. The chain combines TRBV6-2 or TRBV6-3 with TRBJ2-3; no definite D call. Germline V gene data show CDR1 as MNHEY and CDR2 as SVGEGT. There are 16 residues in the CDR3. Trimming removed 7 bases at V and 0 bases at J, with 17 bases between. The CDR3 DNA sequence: TGTGCCAGCACCAGAACTACTACCGCAAGCACAGATACGCAGTATTTT. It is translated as CASTRTTTASTDTQYF.

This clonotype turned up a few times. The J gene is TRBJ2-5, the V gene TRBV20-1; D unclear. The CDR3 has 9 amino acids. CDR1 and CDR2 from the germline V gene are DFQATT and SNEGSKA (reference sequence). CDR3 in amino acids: CRAQETQYF. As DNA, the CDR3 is TGCAGGGCCCAGGAGACCCAGTACTTC.

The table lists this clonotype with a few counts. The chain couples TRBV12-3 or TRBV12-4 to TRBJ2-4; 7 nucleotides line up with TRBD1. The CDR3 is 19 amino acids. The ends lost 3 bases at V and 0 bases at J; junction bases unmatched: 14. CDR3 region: CASSLVRDRNFLAKNIQYF. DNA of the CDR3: TGTGCCAGCAGTTTGGTCCGGGACAGAAACTTCTTAGCCAAAAACATTCAGTACTTC.

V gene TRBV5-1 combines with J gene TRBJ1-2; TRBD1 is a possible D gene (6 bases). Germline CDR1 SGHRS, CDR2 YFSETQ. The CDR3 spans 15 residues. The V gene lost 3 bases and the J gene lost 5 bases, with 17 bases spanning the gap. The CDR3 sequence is CASSSDSLKGYGYTF. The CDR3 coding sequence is TGCGCCAGCAGCTCGGACAGCCTCAAGGGATATGGCTACACCTTC.